What follows is one T cell receptor (beta chain) and its context. Its specificity is unknown. These data are taken from a study of shared clonotypes between healthy human individuals. Study-wide results and caveats: An anticipated effect of sequencing depth on clonotype sharing among donors was recognized.

Unsorted PBMC DNA went through sequencing on ten immunoSEQ deep assay plates. The repertoire was sequenced with immunoSEQ multiplex PCR; TCRdb's copy has only in-frame clones and lacks some. The sample has fewer than 500,000 clones, around 79% seen once. The CDR3 is made up of 15 amino acids. V lost 4 bases to trimming and J lost 5 bases; unmatched junction nucleotides: 10. Germline loops: CDR1 SGHTA, CDR2 FQGTGA. This TCR was sampled from a woman aged 40 to 50 in good health. Some clones in this sample may be carry-over from other donors' samples. This chain links TRBV7-3 with TRBJ2-7; 8 bases align to TRBD1. Sequenced sample: PBMCs. In DNA form, the CDR3 reads TGTGCCAGCAGCTCCGGACAGGGACCCTTTGACGAGCAGTACTTC. Encoded protein: CASSSGQGPFDEQYF.